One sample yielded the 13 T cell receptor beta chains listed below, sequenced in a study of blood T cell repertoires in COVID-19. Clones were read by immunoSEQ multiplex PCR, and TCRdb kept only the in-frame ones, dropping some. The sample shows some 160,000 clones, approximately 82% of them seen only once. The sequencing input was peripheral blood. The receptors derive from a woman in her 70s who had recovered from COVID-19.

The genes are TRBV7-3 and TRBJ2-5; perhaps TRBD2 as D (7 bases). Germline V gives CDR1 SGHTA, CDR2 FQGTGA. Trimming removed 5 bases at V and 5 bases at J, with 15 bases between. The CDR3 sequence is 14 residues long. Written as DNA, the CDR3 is TGTGCCAGCAGCCCCGGGGGGCGCGGGGAGACCCAGTACTTC. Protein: CASSPGGRGETQYF.

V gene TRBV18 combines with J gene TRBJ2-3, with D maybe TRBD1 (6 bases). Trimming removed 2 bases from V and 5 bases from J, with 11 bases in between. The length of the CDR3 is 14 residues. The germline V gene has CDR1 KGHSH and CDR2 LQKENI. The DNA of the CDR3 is TGTGCCAGCTCACCAATAAGAGGGGGAGATACGCAGTATTTT. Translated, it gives CASSPIRGGDTQYF. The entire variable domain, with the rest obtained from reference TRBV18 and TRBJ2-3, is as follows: NAGVMQNPRHLVRRRGQEARLRCSPMKGHSHVYWYRQLPEEGLKFMVYLQKENIIDESGMPKERFSAEFPKEGPSILRIQQVVRGDSAAYFCASSPIRGGDTQYFGPGTRLTVL.

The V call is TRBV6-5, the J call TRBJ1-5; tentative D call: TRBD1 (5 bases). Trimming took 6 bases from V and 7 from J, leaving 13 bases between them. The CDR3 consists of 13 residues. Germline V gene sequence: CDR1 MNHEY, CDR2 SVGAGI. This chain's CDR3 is CASRRAEGQPQHF. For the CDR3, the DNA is TGTGCCAGCAGACGCGCGGAGGGGCAGCCCCAGCATTTT.

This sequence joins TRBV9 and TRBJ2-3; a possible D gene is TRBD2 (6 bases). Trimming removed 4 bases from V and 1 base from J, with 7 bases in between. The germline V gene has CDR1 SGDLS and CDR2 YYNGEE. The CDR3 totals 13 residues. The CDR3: CASSWGGTDTQYF. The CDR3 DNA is TGTGCCAGCAGCTGGGGGGGCACAGATACGCAGTATTTT.

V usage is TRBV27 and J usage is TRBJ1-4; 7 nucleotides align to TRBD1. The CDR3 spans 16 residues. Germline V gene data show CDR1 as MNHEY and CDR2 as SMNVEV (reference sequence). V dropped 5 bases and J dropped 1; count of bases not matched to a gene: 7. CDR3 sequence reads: CASSPRQGQTNEKLFF. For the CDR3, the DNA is TGTGCCAGCAGTCCCCGACAGGGCCAAACTAATGAAAAACTGTTTTTT.

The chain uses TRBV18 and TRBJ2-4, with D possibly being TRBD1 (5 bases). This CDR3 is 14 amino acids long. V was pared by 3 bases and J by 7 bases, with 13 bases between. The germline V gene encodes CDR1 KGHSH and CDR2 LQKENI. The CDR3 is CASSPPDTRNIQYF. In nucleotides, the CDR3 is TGTGCCAGCTCACCCCCGGACACAAGGAACATTCAGTACTTC.

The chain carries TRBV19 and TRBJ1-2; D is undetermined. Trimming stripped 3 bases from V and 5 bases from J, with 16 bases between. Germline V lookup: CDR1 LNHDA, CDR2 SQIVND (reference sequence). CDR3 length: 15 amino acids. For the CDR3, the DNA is TGTGCCAGTAGTATCAAGGGAGCTTGGGGATATGGCTACACCTTC. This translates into CASSIKGAWGYGYTF.

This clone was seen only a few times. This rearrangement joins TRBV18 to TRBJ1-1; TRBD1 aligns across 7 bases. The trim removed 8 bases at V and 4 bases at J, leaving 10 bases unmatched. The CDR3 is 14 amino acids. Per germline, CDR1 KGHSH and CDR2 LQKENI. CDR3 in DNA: TGTGCCAGCACGGAGTTGGGGGACAGCACTGAAGCTTTCTTT. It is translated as CASTELGDSTEAFF.

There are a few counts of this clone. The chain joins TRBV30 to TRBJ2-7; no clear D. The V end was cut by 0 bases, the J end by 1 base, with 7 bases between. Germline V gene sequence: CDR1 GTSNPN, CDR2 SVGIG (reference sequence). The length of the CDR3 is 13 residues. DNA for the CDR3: TGTGCCTGGAGTGTACTCGATTCCTACGAGCAGTACTTC. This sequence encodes CAWSVLDSYEQYF.

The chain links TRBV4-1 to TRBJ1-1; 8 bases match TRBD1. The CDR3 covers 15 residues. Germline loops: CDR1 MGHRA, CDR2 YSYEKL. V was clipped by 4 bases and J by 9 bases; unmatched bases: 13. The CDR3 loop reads CASSLQSGGSLKAFF. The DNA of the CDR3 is TGCGCCAGCAGCCTCCAGTCAGGGGGCTCTTTGAAAGCTTTCTTT.

This CDR3 is CASSYDRQGGTEAFF. In nucleotides, the CDR3 is TGTGCCAGCAGTTACGATCGGCAGGGGGGCACTGAAGCTTTCTTT. The rearrangement joins TRBV6-5 to TRBJ1-1, with TRBD1 matching 7 bases. The germline CDR1 and CDR2 sequences are MNHEY and SVGAGI. V lost 2 bases, J lost 4 bases, and 7 bases stayed unmatched. This CDR3 has 15 residues.

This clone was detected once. DNA for the CDR3: TGTGCCACCTTGTTGGGGGCGACAGGGGATGGCTACACCTTC. It encodes CATLLGATGDGYTF. The rearrangement joins TRBV28 to TRBJ1-2, with 8 bases that match TRBD1. V gave up 10 bases and J gave up 6 bases; unmatched junction bases: 13. The germline V gene encodes CDR1 MDHEN and CDR2 SYDVKM. The CDR3 loop spans 14 amino acids.

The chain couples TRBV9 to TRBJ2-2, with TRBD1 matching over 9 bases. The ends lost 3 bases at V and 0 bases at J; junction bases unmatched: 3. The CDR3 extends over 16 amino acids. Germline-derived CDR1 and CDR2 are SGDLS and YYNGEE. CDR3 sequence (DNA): TGTGCCAGCAGCGGCGACAGGGGGGCGAACACCGGGGAGCTGTTTTTT. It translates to CASSGDRGANTGELFF.